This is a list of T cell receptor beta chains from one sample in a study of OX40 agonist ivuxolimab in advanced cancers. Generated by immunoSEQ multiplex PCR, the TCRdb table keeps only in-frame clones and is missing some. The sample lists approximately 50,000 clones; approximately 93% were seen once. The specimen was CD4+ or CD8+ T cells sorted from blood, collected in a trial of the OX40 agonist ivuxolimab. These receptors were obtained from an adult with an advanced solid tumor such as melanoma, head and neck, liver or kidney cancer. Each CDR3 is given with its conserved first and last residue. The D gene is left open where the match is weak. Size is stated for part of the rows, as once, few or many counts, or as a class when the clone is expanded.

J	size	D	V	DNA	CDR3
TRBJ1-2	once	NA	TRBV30	TGTGCCTGGAGTGTACGGGGGGGGGCCCTCCGGGAGGGGGGCTACACCTTC	CAWSVRGGALREGGYTF
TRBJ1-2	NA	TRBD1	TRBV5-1	TGCGCCAGCAGCTTGGCTACAGGGGGTGGTGGCTACACCTTC	CASSLATGGGGYTF
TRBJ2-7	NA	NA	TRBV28	TGTGCCAGCAGTTTACCCAACAGGGTCGGGTCCTACGAGCAGTACTTC	CASSLPNRVGSYEQYF
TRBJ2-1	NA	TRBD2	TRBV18	TGTGCCAGCTCACCCGGTGCTAGCGGGTACAATGAGCAGTTCTTC	CASSPGASGYNEQFF
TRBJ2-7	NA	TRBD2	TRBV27	TGTGCCAGCAGTTTAGCGGGAGTAAACAACGAGCAGTACTTC	CASSLAGVNNEQYF
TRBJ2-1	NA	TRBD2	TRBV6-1	TGTGCCAGCAGTGACTTAACCGGGACTAGCTCCTACAATGAGCAGTTCTTC	CASSDLTGTSSYNEQFF
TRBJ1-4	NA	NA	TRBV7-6	TGTGCCAGCAGCTTGTGGGGACGACCTACCGCAACTAATGAAAAACTGTTTTTT	CASSLWGRPTATNEKLFF
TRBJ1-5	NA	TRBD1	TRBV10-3	TGTGCCATCAGCCGAGCCGGGACAGGGGGCAATCAGCCCCAGCATTTT	CAISRAGTGGNQPQHF
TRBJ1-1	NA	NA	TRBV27	TGTGCCAGCAGTTTAGGGGAATGGACTGAAGCTTTCTTT	CASSLGEWTEAFF
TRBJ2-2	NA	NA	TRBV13	TGTGCCAGCAGCTTTGGGGGGCTGGGGATCGGGGAGCTGTTTTTT	CASSFGGLGIGELFF
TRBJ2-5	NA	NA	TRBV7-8	TGTGCCAGCAGCTTAGGCGGGGAAACGGGTACCCAGTACTTC	CASSLGGETGTQYF
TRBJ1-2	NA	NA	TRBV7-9	TGTGCCAGCAGCTTAGAAGAGACCTATGGCTACACCTTC	CASSLEETYGYTF
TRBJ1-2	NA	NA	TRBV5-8	TGTGCCAGCAGCTTGGACACTTGGGTTGGCTACACCTTC	CASSLDTWVGYTF
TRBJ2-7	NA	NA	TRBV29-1	TGCAGCGTCGAAGGCGCAGGGAATTCCTACGAGCAGTACTTC	CSVEGAGNSYEQYF